In its sample, the clone carrying this T cell receptor beta chain was seen many times. No antigen is known for it. The germline gives CDR1 LNHDA, CDR2 SQIVND (reference sequence). The CDR3 has 15 residues. Trimming removed 5 bases from V and 0 bases from J, with 11 bases in between. Repertoires were generated with immunoSEQ multiplex PCR, while TCRdb's copy carries only in-frame clones and drops some. Here the sample spans fewer than 130,000 clones, around 89% being singletons. The data were obtained in a study of identifying expanded T cells in peripheral blood. Broader study findings: Over approximately two and four weeks, about 15 and 19 clones changed, versus around 1.3 between replicates. Variance in clone template counts between approximately two-week samples significantly increased with total template count across all healthy donors.

Healthy donors had no documented immune events, such as infections, while sampled. The receptor was derived from a person aged 18 to 75 in good health. The sample consisted of blood. The rearrangement links TRBV19 to TRBJ2-1, with D perhaps assigned TRBD1 or TRBD2 (5 bases each). The CDR3 sequence is CASSLGTASYNEQFF. In nucleotides, the CDR3 is TGTGCCAGTAGTCTTGGGACGGCCTCCTACAATGAGCAGTTCTTC.